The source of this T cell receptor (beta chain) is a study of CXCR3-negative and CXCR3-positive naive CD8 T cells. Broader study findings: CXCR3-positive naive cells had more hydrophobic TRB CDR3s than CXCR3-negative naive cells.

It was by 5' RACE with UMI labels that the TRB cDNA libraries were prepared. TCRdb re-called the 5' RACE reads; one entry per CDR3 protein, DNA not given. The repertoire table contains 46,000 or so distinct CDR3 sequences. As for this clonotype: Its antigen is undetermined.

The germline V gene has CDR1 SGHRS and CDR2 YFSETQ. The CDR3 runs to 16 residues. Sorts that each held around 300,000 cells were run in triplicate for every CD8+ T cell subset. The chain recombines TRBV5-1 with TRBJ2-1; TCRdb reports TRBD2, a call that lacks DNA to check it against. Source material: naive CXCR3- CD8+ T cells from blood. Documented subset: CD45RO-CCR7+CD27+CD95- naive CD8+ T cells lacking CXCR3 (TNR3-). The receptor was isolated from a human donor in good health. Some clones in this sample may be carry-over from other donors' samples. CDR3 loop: CASSLELAGGVYEQFF.